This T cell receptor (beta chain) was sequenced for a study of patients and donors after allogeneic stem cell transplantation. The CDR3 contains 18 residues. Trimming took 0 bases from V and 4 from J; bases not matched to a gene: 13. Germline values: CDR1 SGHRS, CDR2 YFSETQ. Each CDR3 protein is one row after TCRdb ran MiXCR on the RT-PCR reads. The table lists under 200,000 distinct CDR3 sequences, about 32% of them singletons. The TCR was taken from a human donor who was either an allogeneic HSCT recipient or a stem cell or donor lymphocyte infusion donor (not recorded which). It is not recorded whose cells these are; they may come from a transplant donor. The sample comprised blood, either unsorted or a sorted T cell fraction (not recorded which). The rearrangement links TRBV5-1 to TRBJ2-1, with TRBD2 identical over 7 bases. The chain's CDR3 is CASSLGLGLIFYYNEQFF. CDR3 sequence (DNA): TGCGCCAGCAGCTTGGGGTTGGGACTAATATTTTATTACAATGAGCAGTTCTTC.